The entry below describes one T cell receptor beta chain. This record belongs to a study of blood T cell repertoires in COVID-19. Using immunoSEQ multiplex PCR, the repertoire was profiled, and TCRdb retains in-frame clones only, with some absent. Of 72,000 or so clones listed, approximately 79% are singletons. Germline V gene lookup returns CDR1 SGDLS and CDR2 YYNGEE. CDR3 length: 13 amino acids. V lost 7 bases and J lost 2, with 11 bases in between. The sequenced sample consisted of peripheral blood. The sequence came from a man older than 75 with active COVID-19. This chain connects TRBV9 to TRBJ2-3; possible D gene TRBD1, 5 bases. The CDR3 sequence is CASSIRDTDTQYF. The CDR3 DNA reads TGTGCCAGCTCCATCAGGGACACAGATACGCAGTATTTT.